The entry below describes one T cell receptor (beta chain). Libraries were prepared by immunoSEQ multiplex PCR; TCRdb keeps only in-frame clonotypes and omits some of them. The sample lists approximately 98,000 clones; around 68% were seen once. The sample belongs to a study of shared clonotypes between healthy human individuals. Study-level background: Aged 18 to 49, the donors were a couple of women and three men. Per donor, three plates held CD4 naive cells, three held CD4 memory, two held CD8 naive and one held CD8 memory.

This clonotype was obtained from a woman younger than 45 in good health. The sample comprised memory CD8+ T cells sorted from blood. Subset noted: CD45RO+ cells pooled with CCR7-negative TemRA cells.

CDR3 region: CASSPLSPGQGAGGELFF. Here the CDR3 DNA reads TGTGCCAGCAGTCCCCTGTCTCCGGGACAGGGGGCCGGCGGGGAGCTGTTTTTT. The rearrangement links TRBV5-5 to TRBJ2-2; TRBD1 aligns across 12 bases. V gave up 5 bases and J gave up 7 bases; unmatched junction bases: 15. The germline V gene encodes CDR1 SGHKS and CDR2 YYEKEE (reference sequence). The CDR3 contains 18 residues.